In its sample, the clone carrying this T cell receptor beta chain was seen a few times. This specimen belongs to a study of early T cells in non-severe SARS-CoV-2 infection. Study in general: The study sequenced bulk RNA from unsorted whole blood, with chains unpaired.

Per germline, CDR1 DFQATT and CDR2 SNEGSKA (reference sequence). Trimming at V came to 5 bases and at J to 10 bases, leaving 6 bases not matched to a gene. The CDR3 is 12 residues long. cDNA molecules, individually, were tagged with unique molecular identifiers. From the 5' RACE reads, TCRdb called clonotypes with MiXCR, one entry per CDR3 protein. The table has about 53,000 distinct CDR3 sequences, approximately 12% seen once; the top ten hold 2.5%. The sequences come from whole blood, collected at baseline. The rearrangement uses TRBV20-1 and TRBJ1-5; 9 bases are shared with TRBD1. The receptor was isolated from an adult who was a healthcare worker with PCR-confirmed SARS-CoV-2 infection or an uninfected control (not recorded which). The CDR3 spells CSAAGTGNPQHF. CDR3 nucleotide sequence: TGCAGTGCTGCCGGGACAGGGAACCCCCAGCATTTT.